A single count supports the clone carrying this TCR beta chain. Antigen unknown. An end of the junction differs from the germline gene, which may be a read error. These data are taken from a study of T cell responses to AZD1222 COVID-19 vaccine. Findings and limits, study-wide: Reports say nearly half of spike-specific TCRs go after unmutated variant regions. Among vaccine-associated CD4 TCRs, coverage spanned spike, with dominance at 160-218 and 743-854. Females outnumbered males among donors, who were mostly white British; clonal diversity was possibly underestimated. Scientists sampled the repertoires only once the peak T cell response had passed.

The data were produced by immunoSEQ multiplex PCR, yet TCRdb's version contains in-frame clones alone and is incomplete. Among over 150,000 clones listed, over 85% were seen once. The CDR3 runs 15 residues. Germline loops: CDR1 SGHTA, CDR2 FQGNSA. This clonotype was sampled from an adult who received the MenACWY meningococcal vaccine as a control. The source was peripheral blood, collected 28 days after the second dose of the MenACWY control vaccine. This sequence joins TRBV7-2 and TRBJ1-5; the D gene is possibly TRBD1 (5 bases). The CDR3 nucleotides read TGTGCCAGCAGTTCATATCAGGGAAATGATCAGCCCCGGCATTTT. It specifies CASSSYQGNDQPRHF.